One T cell receptor (beta chain) is described in this entry. Sequence at one end of the junction differs from germline and may be a read error. This entry is derived from a study of T cells after yellow fever vaccination. General study results and limits: At less than 97% for CD4 and 70% to 90% for CD8, most primary-vaccination clones showed up again after the booster. CD4 and CD8 compartments shared a small share of clonotypes, likely from convergent recombination. Repertoires obtained by FACS sorting could include abundant clonotypes that entered as contaminants from the bulk population.

UMIs and a universal primer site were added when TCR cDNA was made by 5'RACE template switching. TCRdb analysed the 5' RACE reads with MiXCR anew, one entry per CDR3 protein. The sample includes just under 85,000 distinct CDR3 sequences, 13% of them seen just once. This CDR3 has 12 residues. Germline assignment: CDR1 SNHLY and CDR2 FYNNEI. The J gene is TRBJ1-4, the V gene TRBV2; unclear D gene. The receptor was derived from a man younger than 35 who received the YFV17D yellow fever vaccine. The sequencing used CD8+ T cells not binding an NS4B(214-222) dextramer, sorted from PBMCs, collected less than 25 days after the first yellow fever vaccination. CDR3 sequence: CASSDMRPVPFF. The DNA of the CDR3 is TGTGCCAGCAGTGACATGCGGCCTGTACCCTTTTTC. Looking up the rest from reference TRBV2 and TRBJ1-4 gives the full variable domain: EPEVTQTPSHQVTQMGQEVILRCVPISNHLYFYWYRQILGQKVEFLVSFYNNEISEKSEIFDDQFSVERPDGSNFTLKIRSTKLEDSAMYFCASSDMRPVPFFGSGTQLSVL.